The T cell receptor beta chain described here comes from a study of shared clonotypes between healthy human individuals. Study details: CD8 memory received one plate per donor, CD8 naive two, CD4 memory three and CD4 naive three. Whole-study findings and limits: Rarefaction indicated that sorted-subset sequencing remained incomplete although depth was large.

Some clones are missing from TCRdb's copy, which holds only in-frame ones; the method was immunoSEQ multiplex PCR. The sample lists about 960,000 clones, approximately 80% occurring once. This CDR3 is built from 15 residues. Trimming shortened V by 3 bases and J by 4 bases, and 13 bases separated the two germline ends. The germline gives CDR1 SGHTA, CDR2 FQGNSA. Note on this clone: Its antigen remains unknown.

The specimen was memory CD4+ T cells sorted from blood. Subset here: CD45RA-negative fraction. The TCR originated in a young man in good health. The chain carries TRBV7-2 and TRBJ1-5; possible D gene TRBD1, 6 bases. The DNA for the CDR3 is TGTGCCAGCAGCTTGTCCCCAGGGGAAAATCAGCCCCAGCATTTT. Translated: CASSLSPGENQPQHF.